These 7 T cell receptor delta chains share one sample of origin, sequenced in a study of gamma-delta chains in newborns, infants, children. TCRdb made new clone calls on the reads using CATT. The sample records roughly 9,900 delta-chain clones, around 8.2% being singletons. The sequencing sample was made of blood. The receptors were sampled from a child who was a newborn, infant or young child, either healthy, febrile or measles-vaccinated (not recorded which).

V and J are TRDV2 and TRDJ3, with TRDD3 identical over 9 bases. The germline V gene has CDR1 GEAIGNYY and CDR2 EKD. V dropped 0 bases and J dropped 0; count of bases not matched to a gene: 20. The CDR3 has 24 residues. CDR3 in DNA: TGTGCCTGTGACACCGTCAAACTGTCTGGGGGATCACCTGCCGCCTCCTGGGACACCCGACAGATGTTTTTC. It codes for CACDTVKLSGGSPAASWDTRQMFF.

The rearrangement uses TRDV2 and TRDJ3; 7 bases agree with TRDD3. V gave up 4 bases and J gave up 0 bases; unmatched junction bases: 11. The CDR3 runs to 19 residues. CDR1 is GEAIGNYY and CDR2 is EKD in the germline V gene. CDR3 sequence: CACDRLGAPSSWDTRQMFF. The CDR3 DNA reads as TGTGCCTGTGATAGGCTGGGGGCCCCGAGCTCCTGGGACACCCGACAGATGTTTTTC.

V gene TRDV2 combines with J gene TRDJ3, with D hard to call. V was shortened by 1 base and J by 2 bases, with 20 bases between the two germline ends. Per the germline V gene, CDR1 is GEAIGNYY and CDR2 is EKD. CDR3 length: 20 amino acids. The CDR3 spells CACDTPAQEPRPWDTRQMFF. The CDR3 region has the DNA TGTGCCTGTGACACACCGGCTCAGGAGCCCCGACCCTGGGACACCCGACAGATGTTTTTC.

The chain uses TRDV1 and TRDJ1, with TRDD3 matching over 10 bases. V was pared by 4 bases and J by 0 bases, with 23 bases of the junction left unmatched. The CDR3 contains 22 residues. Germline CDR1 reads TSWWSYY; CDR2 reads QGS. CDR3 in amino acids: CALGATFFLRRGIRAYTDKLIF. In nucleotides, the CDR3 is TGTGCTCTTGGGGCTACCTTCTTCCTACGGCGGGGGATACGGGCGTACACCGATAAACTCATCTTT.

The rearrangement joins TRDV1 to TRDJ1; D is undetermined. Trimming shortened V by 4 bases and J by 0 bases, and 3 bases separated the two germline ends. In germline, CDR1 is TSWWSYY, CDR2 QGS. The CDR3 has 12 residues. The DNA of the CDR3 is TGTGCTCTTGGGGCACACACCGATAAACTCATCTTT. Translation: CALGAHTDKLIF.

Notes on this clone: At residue 9, TCRdb's protein disagrees with the DNA translation; the protein shown here derives from the DNA. The V call is TRDV2, the J call TRDJ3, with 10 bases matching TRDD3. This CDR3 has 19 amino acids. The germline CDR1 and CDR2 sequences are GEAIGNYY and EKD. With 0 bases clipped from V and 0 bases from J, the junction kept 4 bases outside the gene matches. CDR3: CACDTWGIHGSWDTRQMFF. CDR3 nucleotide sequence: TGTGCCTGTGACACCTGGGGGATACACGGCTCCTGGGACACCCGACAGATGTTTTTC.

By sample share, this clone is large (0.1 to 1%). The same CDR3 is also encoded by other DNA sequences in this sample. The rearrangement links TRDV2 to TRDJ3; no clear D gene. Germline values: CDR1 GEAIGNYY, CDR2 EKD. V lost 1 base and J lost 0, with 6 bases in between. This CDR3 has 16 residues. The DNA for the CDR3 is TGTGCCTGTGACACGCCTAGCTCCTGGGACACCCGACAGATGTTTTTC. It encodes CACDTPSSWDTRQMFF.